The 18 T cell receptor beta chains in this list originate from one sample, sequenced in a study of regulatory T cells in long-lasting Graves disease. Arm-PCR with iRepertoire HTBI primers amplified the CDR3 regions for these TCR beta libraries. TCRdb analysed the multiplex PCR reads with MiXCR anew, one entry per CDR3 protein. The profile shows about 460,000 distinct CDR3 sequences, 14% of them singletons. As to time point: newly diagnosed GD, antithyroid drugs for less than 3 months. PBMCs provided the RNA from which the TCR library was made. A further study also used this sample, focusing on T cells in Graves' hyperthyroidism and ophthalmopathy.

Sequencing was performed on peripheral blood mononuclear cells (PBMCs), taken at new diagnosis, from a patient treated with antithyroid drugs. These receptors were collected from a woman in her 50s with Graves disease.

This clonotype was counted many times. The chain joins TRBV20-1 to TRBJ1-1; 10 bases match TRBD1. Germline V gene data show CDR1 as DFQATT and CDR2 as SNEGSKA (reference sequence). The length of the CDR3 is 15 residues. The V gene end was trimmed by 2 bases and the J gene end by 5 bases; junction bases not matched to a gene: 8. CDR3 loop: CSARTDRGRVTEAFF. In nucleotides, the CDR3 is TGCAGTGCTAGAACCGACAGGGGGCGAGTAACTGAAGCTTTCTTT.

This clonotype came up many times. The V call is TRBV2, the J call TRBJ2-1, with 7 bases matching TRBD2. Trimming at V came to 0 bases and at J to 7 bases, leaving 9 bases not matched to a gene. Germline assignment: CDR1 SNHLY and CDR2 FYNNEI. CDR3 size: 16 residues. The CDR3 region is CASSEAPGGFFNEQFF. The CDR3 coding sequence is TGTGCCAGCAGTGAAGCGCCGGGAGGTTTCTTTAATGAGCAGTTCTTC. Drawing the rest from reference TRBV2 and TRBJ2-1, the complete variable domain is EPEVTQTPSHQVTQMGQEVILRCVPISNHLYFYWYRQILGQKVEFLVSFYNNEISEKSEIFDDQFSVERPDGSNFTLKIRSTKLEDSAMYFCASSEAPGGFFNEQFFGPGTRLTVL.

The chain carries TRBV5-1 and TRBJ1-1; 7 nucleotides match TRBD1. V lost 6 bases to trimming and J lost 2 bases; unmatched junction nucleotides: 13. The germline CDR1 and CDR2 sequences are SGHRS and YFSETQ. This CDR3 is built from 16 residues. CDR3 sequence: CASTDTPGQINTEAFF. Written as DNA, the CDR3 is TGCGCCAGCACTGATACCCCGGGACAGATAAACACTGAAGCTTTCTTT. The complete variable domain, with remaining parts taken from reference TRBV5-1 and TRBJ1-1, reads KAGVTQTPRYLIKTRGQQVTLSCSPISGHRSVSWYQQTPGQGLQFLFEYFSETQRNKGNFPGRFSGRQFSNSRSEMNVSTLELGDSALYLCASTDTPGQINTEAFFGQGTRLTVV.

This clonotype was counted at least ten times. Sequence at one end of the junction differs from germline and may be a read error. The CDR3 region has the DNA TGTGCCAGCAGTTTCGGTGGCCGCACAGATACGCAGTATTTT. Its translation is CASSFGGRTDTQYF. This sequence joins TRBV5-1 and TRBJ2-3; unclear D gene. The CDR3 covers 14 residues. CDR1 and CDR2 (germline): SGHRS, YFSETQ.

This clonotype was seen many times. The chain links TRBV25-1 to TRBJ1-2; D perhaps matches TRBD1 (6 bases). Trimming removed 3 bases from V and 4 bases from J, with 12 bases in between. Germline loops: CDR1 MGHDK, CDR2 SYGVNS. The CDR3 contains 14 residues. The CDR3 region is CASSDRDIVYGYTF. The CDR3 bases are TGTGCCAGCAGTGACCGGGACATCGTCTATGGCTACACCTTC.

This clonotype was seen ten or more times. This sequence joins TRBV18 and TRBJ2-5, with 7 bases matching TRBD2. The V gene's germline CDR1 is KGHSH and CDR2 LQKENI. J lost 5 bases, V lost 3 bases, and 6 bases had no gene match. This CDR3 is 14 amino acids long. The CDR3: CASSPTQGGETQYF. Written as DNA, the CDR3 is TGTGCCAGCTCACCGACTCAGGGAGGGGAGACCCAGTACTTC.

This clonotype was counted ten times or more. This sequence joins TRBV7-8 and TRBJ2-7; 9 nucleotides align to TRBD2. This CDR3 contains 15 residues. Germline V gives CDR1 SGHVS, CDR2 FQNEAQ. The V segment lost 6 bases and the J segment 4 bases; nucleotides outside the gene matches: 10. The CDR3 nucleotides read TGTGCCAGCAGACCCACGGGACTAGCACCATACGAGCAGTACTTC. This encodes CASRPTGLAPYEQYF.

J is TRBJ2-3 and V is TRBV19, with TRBD2 matching over 15 bases. With V trimmed by 9 bases and J by 6 bases, 7 bases remained unmatched. This CDR3 has 15 amino acids. Germline V gene data show CDR1 as LNHDA and CDR2 as SQIVND (reference sequence). This chain's CDR3 is CASRTSGRAIDTQYF. CDR3 sequence (DNA): TGTGCCAGCCGGACTAGCGGGAGGGCCATTGATACGCAGTATTTT.

This clonotype came up many times. The chain is built from TRBV6-2 or TRBV6-3 and TRBJ2-3; 7 nucleotides agree with TRBD1. Trimming at V came to 5 bases and at J to 2 bases, leaving 19 bases not matched to a gene. Germline assignment: CDR1 MNHEY and CDR2 SVGEGT. The length of the CDR3 is 19 residues. The CDR3 is CASSEFRGNTGQDTDTQYF. Here the CDR3 DNA reads TGTGCCAGCAGTGAATTCCGAGGTAATACCGGACAGGACACAGATACGCAGTATTTT.

This clonotype appeared many times. In DNA form, the CDR3 reads TGCAGTGCTATGAGTGGGTACGAGCAGTACTTC. Its protein is CSAMSGYEQYF. The chain is built from TRBV20-1 and TRBJ2-7; no reliable D call. The V gene's germline CDR1 is DFQATT and CDR2 SNEGSKA (reference sequence). V was pared by 4 bases and J by 4 bases, with 8 bases between. The CDR3 sequence is 11 residues long.

This clonotype showed up many times. The rearrangement links TRBV5-6 to TRBJ1-1; a possible D gene is TRBD1 (5 bases). V lost 4 bases and J 10 bases, leaving 17 bases between the germline ends. In germline, CDR1 is SGHDT, CDR2 YYEEEE. The CDR3 extends over 13 amino acids. In DNA form, the CDR3 reads TGTGCCAGCAGCCCCCCGGGGGTGGAAGGAGCTTTCTTT. Encoded protein: CASSPPGVEGAFF.

Ten or more counts support this clonotype. CDR3 sequence reads: CATATGNEQFF. Here the CDR3 DNA reads TGTGCCACCGCAACAGGGAATGAGCAGTTCTTC. The rearrangement links TRBV10-3 to TRBJ2-1, with D perhaps matching TRBD1 (6 bases). V was clipped by 10 bases and J by 7 bases, with 11 bases between them. The V gene's germline CDR1 is ENHRY and CDR2 SYGVKD. This CDR3 has 11 amino acids.

This clonotype was counted ten times or more. V usage is TRBV20-1 and J usage is TRBJ1-1, with 7 nucleotides matching TRBD1. The V gene's germline CDR1 is DFQATT and CDR2 SNEGSKA (reference sequence). The CDR3 spans 15 residues. The junction had 16 bases not matched to a gene; V was cut back by 1 base and J by 11 bases. The CDR3 region has the DNA TGCAGTGCTAGAGCCGGGACAGCCATAGGTTCGTTGGCTTTCTTT. Translation gives CSARAGTAIGSLAFF.

This clonotype came up many times. This chain uses TRBV2 with TRBJ2-3, with a weak D call TRBD2 (6 bases). V was trimmed by 4 bases and J by 4 bases, leaving 9 bases between them. This CDR3 is built from 13 residues. Germline-derived CDR1 and CDR2 are SNHLY and FYNNEI. The CDR3 DNA sequence: TGTGCCAGCAGTGTCCGGGAGTCAGATACGCAGTATTTT. Amino acid sequence: CASSVRESDTQYF.

This clonotype was seen only a few times. A read error is possible here, since a much larger clone lies one base away. V usage is TRBV28 and J usage is TRBJ2-1, with a possible D match to TRBD1 (5 bases). Trimming shortened V by 2 bases and J by 5 bases, and 13 bases separated the two germline ends. Germline CDR1 reads MDHEN; CDR2 reads SYDVKM. The CDR3 covers 15 residues. The CDR3, as DNA: TGTGCCAGCAGTTTACCCTCGTCCAGGGACAATGAGCAGTTCTTC. The encoded protein is CASSLPSSRDNEQFF.

The sample holds one count of this clonotype. A clone one base away is much larger, so this may be a read error. The chain recombines TRBV12-3 or TRBV12-4 with TRBJ2-7; D is possibly TRBD1 (6 bases). The CDR3 has 15 amino acids. This chain's CDR3 is CTSRFTPGVEYEQYF. The CDR3 DNA sequence: TGTACCAGCAGGTTTACCCCAGGGGTTGAGTACGAGCAGTACTTC.

This clonotype has more than one count but fewer than ten. The chain employs TRBV11-2 and TRBJ2-3, with TRBD2 matching over 10 bases. This CDR3 contains 16 residues. Germline V gene lookup returns CDR1 SGHAT and CDR2 FQNNGV. J lost 1 base, V lost 3 bases, and 4 bases had no gene match. Here the CDR3 DNA reads TGTGCCAGCAGCTTCGATGGACTAGCGGGCACAGATACGCAGTATTTT. It translates to CASSFDGLAGTDTQYF.

This clonotype has a count of ten or more. The chain carries TRBV27 and TRBJ2-3; D remains unclear. The germline V and J ends were trimmed by 3 bases and 2 bases, with 18 bases remaining between them. This CDR3 spans 17 amino acids. Germline CDR1 MNHEY, CDR2 SMNVEV (reference sequence). The CDR3 nucleotides are TGTGCCAGCAGTTTGATAGGCCCTCAGATTGCCACAGATACGCAGTATTTT. This sequence encodes CASSLIGPQIATDTQYF.